This TCR beta chain was captured by sequencing in a study of low-dose radiotherapy and immunotherapy resistance in tumors (dated 2022 in TCRdb). Describing the broader study: Patients in Cohort 1 were given 0.5 Gy per fraction every 2 weeks, and the prescribed total PTV dose was 6.5 Gy. Eight patients were included in the translational analysis: three from the first dose cohort and the first five from the second dose cohort. For Cohort 2, the dose was 1 Gy per fraction given every two weeks, adding up to 13 Gy in total across 26 weeks. Cyclophosphamide 200 mg/m2 was administered intravenously every two weeks, one day before each radiation and immunotherapy administration. No randomization into treatment groups was done for the people taking part in the trial. Starting on cycle 1 day 1, patients took 300 mg of aspirin by mouth once a day for four cycles. Nivolumab and ipilimumab were both given intravenously, with nivolumab at a 240 mg flat dose every two weeks and ipilimumab at 1 mg/kg every six weeks.

CDR1 and CDR2 are read off the germline V gene as SGHTA and FQGNSA. V sheds 4 bases and J sheds 2 bases, leaving 15 bases between their ends. Measured from the cysteine to the phenylalanine, the CDR3 is 17 residues long. Only CDR3 DNA remains: 51 bases, in frame from the first base. Donors were enrolled in RACIN, a single-arm phase I dose-escalation trial combining nivolumab, ipilimumab, aspirin, low-dose cyclophosphamide and low-dose radiotherapy. To be eligible, a patient needed to have an advanced solid tumor that was TIL-negative. To make first-strand cDNA, Superscript III was used along with a set of TRAV- and TRBV-specific primers so that both the TCRalpha and TCRbeta chains were covered. A roughly 19-cycle PCR with Phusion amplified the TCRs, pairing a constant-region primer with the adapter that was attached to the V primers. Amplification of the isolated mRNA was done with the MessageAmp II aRNA Amplification Kit, which involved a 16-hour in vitro transcription at 37 degrees C. mRNA for TCR sequencing was isolated with the Dynabeads mRNA DIRECT Purification Kit. Indexed Illumina adapters were added in a second Phusion PCR of 25 cycles, after which AMPure XP beads were used to purify the products. In the authors' own workflow: Custom Perl scripts were used to pool TCR sequences that encoded the same protein, to remove out-of-frame sequences, and to calculate the abundance of each clonotype. The analysis excluded TCR sequences that were supported by just one read. Among the metrics used to describe the repertoires were Shannon entropy, Gini index, clonality, richness, and the frequency of TCRs shared between repertoires. The public reads were quality trimmed at Q25 with fastp and then assembled into clones with MiXCR by TCRdb, keeping productive beta chains. When rows share a CDR3 protein, they turn into one entry using the most common DNA and genes. The authors' filters were not applied to this entry. The sample records 11,000 or so distinct CDR3 sequences, about half of which are singletons. The ten top clones hold 8% to 10% of the sample.

Concerning this clonotype itself: Which antigen it targets is not known. Per-nucleotide qualities are absent, and no much larger clonotype sits a single base away.

The chain was built from TRBV7-2 and TRBJ1-6, with the D gene call left open. This TCR was sampled from a human donor with advanced metastatic prostate, ovarian, gallbladder or colorectal cancer (not recorded which). This table probably holds off-target reads from a library built for another chain. The nucleotide sequence reads as follows: TGTGCCAGCAGCTCCCGTGTCCGGCGCGCCTATAATTCACCCCTCCACTTT. Its amino acids are CASSSRVRRAYNSPLHF. Here the CDR3 is joined to the reference TRBV7-2 and TRBJ1-6 genes, and the full variable domain is: GAGVSQSPSNKVTEKGKDVELRCDPISGHTALYWYRQSLGQGLEFLIYFQGNSAPDKSGLPSDRFSAERTGGSVSTLTIQRTQQEDSAVYLCASSSRVRRAYNSPLHFGNGTRLTVT.